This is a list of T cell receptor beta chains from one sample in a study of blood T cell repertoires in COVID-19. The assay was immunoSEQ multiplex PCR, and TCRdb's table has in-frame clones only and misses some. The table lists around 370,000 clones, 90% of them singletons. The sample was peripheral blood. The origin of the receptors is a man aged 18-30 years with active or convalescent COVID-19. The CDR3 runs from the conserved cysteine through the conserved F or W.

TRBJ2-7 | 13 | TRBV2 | CASSEERSYEQYF
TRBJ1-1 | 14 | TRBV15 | CATSRVLFNTEAFF
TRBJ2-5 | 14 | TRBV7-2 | CASSFPAGQETQYF
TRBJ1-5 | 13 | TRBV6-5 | CASNQGYNQPQHF
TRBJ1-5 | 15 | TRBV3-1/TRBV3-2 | CASSQDSGVTQPQHF
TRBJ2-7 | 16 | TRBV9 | CASSVEGGTGVYEQYF
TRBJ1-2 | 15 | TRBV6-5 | CASSYSSGGDYGYTF
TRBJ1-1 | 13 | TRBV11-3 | CASKGQGDTEAFF
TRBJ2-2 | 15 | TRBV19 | CASTRTSGYTGELFF
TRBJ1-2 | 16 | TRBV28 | CASSPDDFGLYFGYTF
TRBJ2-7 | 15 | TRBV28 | CASSLKASGSHEQYF
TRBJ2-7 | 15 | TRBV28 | CASTTRDRVSYEQYF
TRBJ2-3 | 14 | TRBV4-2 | CASSPGGGADTQYF
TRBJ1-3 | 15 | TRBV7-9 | CASSLVDRPGNTIYF
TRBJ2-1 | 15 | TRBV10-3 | CAITGAGSSYNEQFF
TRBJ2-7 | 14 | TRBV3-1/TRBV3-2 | CASSRRQGAYEQYF
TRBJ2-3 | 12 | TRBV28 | CASNPGGGTQYF
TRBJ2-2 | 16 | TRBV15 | CATSREGQGLTGELFF
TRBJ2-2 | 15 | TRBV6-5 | CASSRLAGNTGELFF
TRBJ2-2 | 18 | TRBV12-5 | CASGLGGTGTTNTGELFF